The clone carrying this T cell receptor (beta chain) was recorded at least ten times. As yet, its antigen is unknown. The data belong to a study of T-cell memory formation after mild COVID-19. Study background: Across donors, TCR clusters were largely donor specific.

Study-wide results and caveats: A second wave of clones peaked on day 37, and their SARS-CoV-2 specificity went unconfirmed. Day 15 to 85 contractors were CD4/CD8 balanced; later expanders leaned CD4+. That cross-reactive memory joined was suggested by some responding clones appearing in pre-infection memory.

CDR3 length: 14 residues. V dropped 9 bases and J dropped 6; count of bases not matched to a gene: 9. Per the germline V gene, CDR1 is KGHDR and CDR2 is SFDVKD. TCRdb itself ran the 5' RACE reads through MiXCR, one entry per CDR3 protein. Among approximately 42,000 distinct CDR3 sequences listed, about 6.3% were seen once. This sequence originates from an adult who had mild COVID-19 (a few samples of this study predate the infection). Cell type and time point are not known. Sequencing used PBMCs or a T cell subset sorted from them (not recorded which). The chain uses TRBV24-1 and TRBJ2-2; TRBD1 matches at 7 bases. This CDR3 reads CATAVDRVPGELFF. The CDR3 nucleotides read TGTGCCACCGCTGTCGACAGGGTCCCCGGGGAGCTGTTTTTT.